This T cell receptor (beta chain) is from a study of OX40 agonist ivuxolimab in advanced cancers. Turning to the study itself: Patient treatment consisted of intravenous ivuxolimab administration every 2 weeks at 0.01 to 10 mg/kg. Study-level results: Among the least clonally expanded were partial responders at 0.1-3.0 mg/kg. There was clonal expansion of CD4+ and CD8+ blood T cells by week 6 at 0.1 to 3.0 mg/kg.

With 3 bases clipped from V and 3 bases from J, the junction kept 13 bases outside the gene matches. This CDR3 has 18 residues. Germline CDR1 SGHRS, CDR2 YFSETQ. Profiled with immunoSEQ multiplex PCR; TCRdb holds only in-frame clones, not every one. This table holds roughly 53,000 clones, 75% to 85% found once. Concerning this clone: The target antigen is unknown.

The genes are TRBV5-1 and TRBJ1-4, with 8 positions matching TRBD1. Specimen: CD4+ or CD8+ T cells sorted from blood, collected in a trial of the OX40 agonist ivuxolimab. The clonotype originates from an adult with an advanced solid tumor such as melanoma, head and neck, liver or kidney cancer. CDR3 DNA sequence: TGCGCCAGCAGCTGGACTCTCCGATACAGGGGGGCTAATGAAAAACTGTTTTTT. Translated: CASSWTLRYRGANEKLFF.